The 3 T cell receptor beta chains presented below share a single source sample, sequenced in a study of blood T cell repertoires in COVID-19. TCRdb's table, derived via immunoSEQ multiplex PCR, lists solely in-frame clones and lacks some. Among 200,000 to 300,000 clones listed, about four fifths were seen once. The sequenced sample consisted of peripheral blood. Source of these receptors: a man older than 75 with acute or convalescent COVID-19.

This clone occurred once. This sequence joins TRBV28 and TRBJ1-1; D ambiguous. The V gene's germline CDR1 is MDHEN and CDR2 SYDVKM. V lost 2 bases, J lost 3 bases, and 10 bases lay in between. The CDR3 is 14 residues long. Written as DNA, the CDR3 is TGTGCCAGCAGTTTAAGGTGGAGAGACACTGAAGCTTTCTTT. It yields the protein CASSLRWRDTEAFF.

The genes are TRBV15 and TRBJ2-7, with D unresolved. CDR1 LNHNV and CDR2 YYDKDF come from the germline V gene (reference sequence). The CDR3 contains 15 residues. V was cut by 1 base and J by 7 bases, with 17 bases left in between. The CDR3, as DNA: TGTGCCACCAGCAGAGCCGCCGCCCACGGGTTAGAGCAGTACTTC. Translating it yields CATSRAAAHGLEQYF.

This clone was seen more than once but under ten times. CDR3 sequence (DNA): TGTGCCAGCAGCCGGGGGGGCAATGAGCAGTTCTTC. Translation gives CASSRGGNEQFF. J is TRBJ2-1 and V is TRBV6-5; 8 bases match TRBD2. The germline V gene encodes CDR1 MNHEY and CDR2 SVGAGI. Germline trimming cut 6 bases from V and 6 bases from J; bases unmatched to any gene: 1. The CDR3 runs to 12 residues.